This TCR beta chain appears in the sequencing data of a study of CD8+CD57+ T cells in acquired aplastic anemia. Study summary: An average of approximately 3.4 ug of DNA was obtained from sorted CD4+ and CD8+ cells. Read counts for CD4+ cells (from healthy donors) averaged around 10 million. General observations from the study: There were approximately 27 CD8+ CDR3 sequences that occurred in both patients and controls.

This CDR3 is 12 amino acids long. Between the trimmed V and J ends, which lost 4 bases and 3 bases, there was a span of 8 bases. Germline lookup yields CDR1 SGHRS and CDR2 YFSETQ. To note about this clonotype: Its antigen is still unknown.

The template for TCR beta VDJ and CDR3 sequence profiling was genomic DNA. A single record per CDR3 protein comes from TCRdb applying MiXCR to the reads. The profile covers roughly 150,000 distinct CDR3 sequences, with 35% to 55% appearing a single time and 1.1% taken by the ten largest. The sequence was obtained from a human donor in good health. The sample was sorted CD4+, CD8+, or CD8+CD57+ T cells (not recorded which) from PBMCs. J is TRBJ2-7 and V is TRBV5-1; no clear D. The CDR3 nucleotides are TGCGCCAGCAGCATATCCGACTACGAGCAGTACTTC. Amino acids: CASSISDYEQYF.